Listed here is a single T cell receptor beta chain. Base qualities are not at hand, and no much larger clone is one base apart. This sample stems from a study of graft-versus-host responses after intestinal transplantation (dated by TCRdb to the early 2020s). In terms of the full investigation: The transplants that recipients received were multivisceral, liver-intestinal, or isolated intestinal. Anti-thymocyte globulin induction was given to all recipients, followed by maintenance tacrolimus and steroids for approximately 3 years. After intestinal transplantation, graft-versus-host and host-versus-graft alloreactive T cell clones were followed in the graft, circulation and bone marrow using bulk TCR-beta CDR3 sequencing. To identify alloreactive clones, pre-transplant mixed lymphocyte reaction products were sequenced and compared with unstimulated pre-transplant donor and recipient T cells. The cohort enrolled fewer than 25 intestinal transplant recipients including one retransplant, and 3 patients lacking pretransplant specimens were excluded. A peak of at least 4% donor T cells among recipient peripheral blood mononuclear cells was the definition used for donor T cell macrochimerism. Rather than being sequenced by the commercial service, samples from a few later patients were sequenced in-house on an Illumina MiSeq and processed with MiXCR.

The label giving this sample's time point can be read as: cells obtained before transplantation from donor or recipient. Mixed lymphocyte reactions plated some 200,000 CFSE-labeled pre-transplant responders with some 200,000 irradiated violet-dye-labeled stimulators and were cultured for six to seven days. Proliferating CD3+CD4+CFSE-low and CD3+CD8+CFSE-low responder cells were FACS-sorted on a BD Influx sorter after the mixed lymphocyte reaction. The method was the immunoSEQ multiplex PCR assay. For most patients, genomic DNA was isolated using the Qiagen DNeasy Blood and Tissue Kit and was shipped frozen to Adaptive Biotechnologies for TCR sequencing. For most patients, genomic DNA was subjected to high-throughput TCR-beta CDR3 sequencing by Adaptive Biotechnologies. Processing in the source paper ran as follows. Adaptive's ImmunoSEQ software supplied the TCR sequencing data for 15 to 20 patients, while MiXCR and VDJtools were used to process a few other patients. To correct CD4 versus CD8 sorting errors, any sequence found in both subsets at a frequency ratio below 5:1 was removed. CDR3 nucleotide sequences shared between donor and recipient were removed because the origin of such sequences could not be assigned. Alloreactive clones required at least 2-fold expansion over unstimulated cells and minimum CFSE-low frequency of 0.002% (template counts) or 0.001% (read counts). Clones were considered mappable if detected in sequenced pre-transplant spleen, lymph node, or MLR CFSE-low populations of the donor or recipient. Cumulative frequency of alloreactive clones was calculated as a percentage of all sequences weighted by copy number. TCRdb's version of the immuneACCESS table is confined to in-frame rearrangements and falls short of the full clone set. An unresolved V gene accounts for under half of the shortfall where checked; the remainder is of unknown origin. That table furnishes V, J and clone size, whereas the DNA furnished D and trimming. The sample table holds about 15,000 clones, of which approximately 39% were seen once. Of the sample, around 3.5% is held by the ten largest clones.

Summary of the overall study and its limitations: The conclusions were limited by the relatively low number and heterogeneity of the intestinal transplant patients. High GvH to HvG T cell clonal ratios were observed in the allografts of patients with donor T cell macrochimerism. GvH clones turned up in recipient bone marrow, with some appearing earlier in ileal mucosa or blood, a pattern consistent with an intestinal mucosal origin. Early after transplant, peak levels of circulating GvH clones were found to be associated with declines in HvG clones.

From its cysteine to its phenylalanine, the CDR3 spans 15 amino acids. Only the CDR3 part of the read is kept: 45 bases, read in frame from the first base. Reading the germline V gene gives CDR1 LGHNA and CDR2 YNFKEQ. The V end gives up 3 bases and the J end 6 bases, leaving 11 bases in the junction not matched to a gene. The chain is encoded by TRBV4-2 joined to TRBJ2-7; 7 bases in the middle match TRBD2. The TCR comes from a human patient who received an intestinal transplant. The material sequenced was alloreactive CD8+ T cells from a mixed lymphocyte reaction culture, taken before intestinal transplant. The meaning of the sample's cell subset or site label: CFSE-low proliferating T cells sorted from approximately 6-day pre-transplant mixed lymphocyte reaction (GvH or HvG direction). The CDR3 has the sequence CASSHPPPGGGEQYF. In nucleotides, the sequence is TGTGCCAGCAGCCATCCCCCCCCGGGAGGAGGCGAGCAGTACTTC.